Listed below are T cell receptor beta chains from one sample, sequenced in a study of blood T cell repertoires in COVID-19. The repertoire was sequenced with immunoSEQ multiplex PCR; TCRdb's copy has only in-frame clones and lacks some. Seen here are some 270,000 clones, nearly 90% observed once, and the top ten hold around 1.9%. What was sequenced was peripheral blood. The receptors originated from a woman aged 60-75 years with COVID-19, enrolled during active disease. CDR3s include the opening cysteine and the closing phenylalanine or tryptophan. Fields, in order: D gene, J gene, clone size, V gene, CDR3 length, CDR3 protein, CDR3 DNA. The D gene is left open where the match is weak. Where a row states a size, it is once, few, many or the class of an expanded clone; other rows omit it.

D: -; J: TRBJ1-1; size: -; V: TRBV27; length: 15; CDR3: CASSLVVGANTEAFF; DNA: TGTGCCAGCAGTTTAGTTGTGGGGGCCAACACTGAAGCTTTCTTT
D: TRBD1; J: TRBJ2-6; size: -; V: TRBV19; length: 15; CDR3: CASRDSPSGANVLTF; DNA: TGTGCCAGCCGGGACAGCCCCTCTGGGGCCAACGTCCTGACTTTC
D: TRBD1; J: TRBJ1-1; size: -; V: TRBV5-5; length: 15; CDR3: CASSIWQGVNTEAFF; DNA: TGTGCCAGCAGCATTTGGCAGGGGGTCAACACTGAAGCTTTCTTT
D: TRBD1; J: TRBJ1-5; size: -; V: TRBV6-5; length: 14; CDR3: CASTYAQGAQPQHF; DNA: TGTGCCAGCACCTATGCACAGGGGGCTCAGCCCCAGCATTTT
D: -; J: TRBJ1-1; size: -; V: TRBV14; length: 15; CDR3: CASSQGGVPGSEAFF; DNA: TGTGCCAGCAGCCAAGGGGGCGTGCCCGGTTCTGAAGCTTTCTTT
D: -; J: TRBJ1-5; size: -; V: TRBV7-2; length: 15; CDR3: CASSLGTAPGQPQHF; DNA: TGTGCCAGCAGCTTAGGGACAGCCCCGGGTCAGCCCCAGCATTTT
D: -; J: TRBJ1-5; size: -; V: TRBV2; length: 14; CDR3: CASRGGGRNQPQHF; DNA: TGTGCCAGCAGGGGAGGGGGGCGGAATCAGCCCCAGCATTTT
D: -; J: TRBJ2-1; size: -; V: TRBV6-4; length: 15; CDR3: CASSDYSGGRNEQFF; DNA: TGTGCCAGCAGTGACTACTCCGGGGGGCGGAATGAGCAGTTCTTC
D: TRBD1; J: TRBJ2-1; size: once; V: TRBV6-6; length: 15; CDR3: CASSYSPDRVKEQFF; DNA: TGTGCCAGCAGTTACTCCCCGGACAGGGTTAAAGAGCAGTTCTTC
D: -; J: TRBJ1-4; size: -; V: TRBV29-1; length: 14; CDR3: CSVAQDIANEKLFF; DNA: TGCAGCGTCGCACAGGATATAGCTAATGAAAAACTGTTTTTT
D: TRBD2; J: TRBJ2-5; size: -; V: TRBV6-2/TRBV6-3; length: 14; CDR3: CASSSSGTQETQYF; DNA: TGTGCCAGCAGTTCTAGCGGTACCCAAGAGACCCAGTACTTC
D: -; J: TRBJ2-1; size: -; V: TRBV6-2/TRBV6-3; length: 11; CDR3: CASSYDGEQFF; DNA: TGTGCCAGCAGTTATGATGGCGAGCAGTTCTTC
D: TRBD1; J: TRBJ1-6; size: few; V: TRBV3-1/TRBV3-2; length: 15; CDR3: CASTSSPGQGSPLHF; DNA: TGTGCCAGCACCTCCAGTCCGGGACAGGGGTCACCCCTCCACTTT
D: TRBD2; J: TRBJ2-3; size: once; V: TRBV7-9; length: 15; CDR3: CASSFPGTSADTQYF; DNA: TGTGCCAGCAGCTTTCCCGGTACTAGCGCAGATACGCAGTATTTT
D: -; J: TRBJ2-1; size: -; V: TRBV25-1; length: 12; CDR3: CASSGHYNEQFF; DNA: TGTGCCAGCAGTGGACATTACAATGAGCAGTTCTTC
D: -; J: TRBJ1-2; size: -; V: TRBV10-3; length: 15; CDR3: CAIGARDTSNYGYTF; DNA: TGTGCCATCGGAGCCCGGGATACCTCTAACTATGGCTACACCTTC
D: -; J: TRBJ1-5; size: -; V: TRBV19; length: 16; CDR3: CASSARSLGSNQPQHF; DNA: TGTGCCAGTAGTGCTCGGAGCTTAGGTAGCAATCAGCCCCAGCATTTT
D: TRBD1; J: TRBJ2-7; size: -; V: TRBV23-1; length: 19; CDR3: CASSQSWGWTGARSYEQYF; DNA: TGCGCCAGCAGTCAATCCTGGGGGTGGACAGGGGCCAGATCCTACGAGCAGTACTTC
D: -; J: TRBJ1-5; size: -; V: TRBV19; length: 16; CDR3: CASSIRPGAAVGPQHF; DNA: TGTGCCAGTAGTATACGGCCAGGGGCCGCCGTGGGGCCCCAGCATTTT
D: -; J: TRBJ1-2; size: -; V: TRBV10-3; length: 14; CDR3: CAISGQLGSYGYTF; DNA: TGTGCCATCAGTGGACAACTTGGCTCCTATGGCTACACCTTC
D: TRBD1; J: TRBJ1-4; size: -; V: TRBV2; length: 15; CDR3: CASSEEGAGNEKLFF; DNA: TGTGCCAGCAGTGAAGAGGGGGCGGGGAATGAAAAACTGTTTTTT
D: -; J: TRBJ2-7; size: -; V: TRBV2; length: 15; CDR3: CASSESGVGRYEQYF; DNA: TGTGCCAGCAGTGAATCGGGGGTGGGGAGGTACGAGCAGTACTTC
D: TRBD2; J: TRBJ2-3; size: once; V: TRBV6-4; length: 18; CDR3: CASSESLTSGGSTDTQYF; DNA: TGTGCCAGCAGTGAGTCCCTAACTAGCGGGGGAAGCACAGATACGCAGTATTTT
D: -; J: TRBJ1-3; size: -; V: TRBV19; length: 15; CDR3: CASSTTGIMGNTIYF; DNA: TGTGCCAGTAGTACAACAGGGATTATGGGAAACACCATATATTTT
D: -; J: TRBJ1-4; size: -; V: TRBV19; length: 15; CDR3: CASSNPGRGEEKLFF; DNA: TGTGCCAGTAGTAACCCGGGGAGGGGTGAAGAAAAACTGTTTTTT
D: TRBD1; J: TRBJ1-2; size: -; V: TRBV9; length: 15; CDR3: CASSEGTGSDYGYTF; DNA: TGTGCCAGCAGCGAGGGGACAGGGTCCGACTATGGCTACACCTTC
D: -; J: TRBJ2-1; size: -; V: TRBV21-1; length: 15; CDR3: CASSNSGGCWNEQFF; DNA: TGTGCCAGCAGCAACTCAGGGGGCTGTTGGAATGAGCAGTTCTTC
D: -; J: TRBJ1-2; size: -; V: TRBV29-1; length: 13; CDR3: CSVRVQGSLGYTF; DNA: TGCAGCGTGCGGGTACAGGGATCCCTAGGCTACACCTTC
D: -; J: TRBJ1-6; size: once; V: TRBV30; length: 14; CDR3: CAWITQGSTSPLHF; DNA: TGTGCCTGGATCACACAGGGTTCTACATCACCCCTCCACTTT
D: -; J: TRBJ1-1; size: few; V: TRBV4-1; length: 16; CDR3: CASSQVRAGGGTEAFF; DNA: TGCGCCAGCAGCCAAGTCAGAGCGGGGGGAGGAACTGAAGCTTTCTTT
D: -; J: TRBJ1-1; size: -; V: TRBV9; length: 13; CDR3: CASSGGRGTEAFF; DNA: TGTGCCAGCAGCGGGGGCCGGGGGACTGAAGCTTTCTTT
D: -; J: TRBJ1-6; size: -; V: TRBV20-1; length: 16; CDR3: CSASTIRTDNNSPLHF; DNA: TGCAGTGCTAGTACGATCCGGACAGATAATAATTCACCCCTCCACTTT
D: TRBD2; J: TRBJ2-1; size: -; V: TRBV5-4; length: 18; CDR3: CASSKPGLAGRAYNEQFF; DNA: TGTGCCAGCAGCAAGCCGGGACTAGCGGGGCGCGCCTACAATGAGCAGTTCTTC
D: -; J: TRBJ1-3; size: -; V: TRBV19; length: 15; CDR3: CASSPQTGSGNTIYF; DNA: TGTGCCAGTAGTCCCCAAACAGGGTCTGGAAACACCATATATTTT
D: -; J: TRBJ1-5; size: -; V: TRBV2; length: 14; CDR3: CASSEGRANQPQHF; DNA: TGTGCCAGCAGTGAAGGGAGAGCTAATCAGCCCCAGCATTTT
D: TRBD2; J: TRBJ2-5; size: -; V: TRBV5-1; length: 15; CDR3: CASSPTSGGSETQYF; DNA: TGCGCCAGCAGCCCGACTAGCGGGGGTTCTGAGACCCAGTACTTC
D: TRBD2; J: TRBJ2-2; size: -; V: TRBV6-2/TRBV6-3; length: 20; CDR3: CASSAPGLAGSFGNTGELFF; DNA: TGTGCCAGCAGCGCTCCGGGACTAGCGGGGTCCTTTGGGAACACCGGGGAGCTGTTTTTT
D: TRBD1; J: TRBJ1-6; size: -; V: TRBV27; length: 15; CDR3: CASSLTRQGAPPLHF; DNA: TGTGCCAGCAGTTTAACGAGACAGGGGGCTCCACCCCTCCACTTT
D: TRBD1; J: TRBJ1-6; size: once; V: TRBV6-1; length: 17; CDR3: CASSEIWGQGRGSPLHF; DNA: TGTGCCAGCAGTGAAATATGGGGACAGGGCCGGGGTTCACCCCTCCACTTT
D: -; J: TRBJ1-2; size: -; V: TRBV3-1/TRBV3-2; length: 13; CDR3: CASSQVADYGYTF; DNA: TGTGCCAGCAGCCAAGTGGCGGATTATGGCTACACCTTC
D: TRBD2; J: TRBJ2-3; size: -; V: TRBV7-2; length: 16; CDR3: CASSLSVAAGEDTQYF; DNA: TGTGCCAGCAGCCTTTCGGTAGCGGCGGGGGAAGATACGCAGTATTTT
D: TRBD1; J: TRBJ1-3; size: -; V: TRBV5-1; length: 16; CDR3: CASSSRTGQGQNTIYF; DNA: TGCGCCAGCAGCTCCCGCACTGGACAGGGACAAAACACCATATATTTT
D: -; J: TRBJ1-6; size: once; V: TRBV5-4; length: 17; CDR3: CASTLPPSGRLISPLHF; DNA: TGTGCCAGCACCCTTCCCCCCTCAGGGAGGCTGATTTCACCCCTCCACTTT
D: -; J: TRBJ2-3; size: -; V: TRBV24-1; length: 13; CDR3: CATSESGGGTQYF; DNA: TGTGCCACCAGTGAAAGCGGCGGTGGTACGCAGTATTTT
D: -; J: TRBJ2-7; size: -; V: TRBV15; length: 15; CDR3: CATSSTPGKKYEQYF; DNA: TGTGCCACCAGCAGCACGCCAGGGAAGAAGTACGAGCAGTACTTC
D: TRBD1; J: TRBJ1-1; size: -; V: TRBV7-2; length: 15; CDR3: CASSLGGGTGTEAFF; DNA: TGTGCCAGCAGCTTAGGGGGAGGGACAGGGACTGAAGCTTTCTTT
D: TRBD2; J: TRBJ2-1; size: -; V: TRBV4-2; length: 15; CDR3: CASSPTSGGYNEQFF; DNA: TGTGCCAGCAGCCCGACTAGCGGGGGCTACAATGAGCAGTTCTTC
D: -; J: TRBJ1-4; size: once; V: TRBV6-5; length: 15; CDR3: CASSYSTGIREKLFF; DNA: TGTGCCAGCAGTTACTCAACAGGGATTAGGGAAAAACTGTTTTTT
D: -; J: TRBJ1-2; size: few; V: TRBV6-5; length: 15; CDR3: CASREAGGWNYGYTF; DNA: TGTGCCAGCAGAGAGGCTGGGGGGTGGAACTATGGCTACACCTTC
D: TRBD1; J: TRBJ1-5; size: -; V: TRBV30; length: 14; CDR3: CAWREAGGGRPQHF; DNA: TGTGCCTGGAGGGAAGCAGGGGGCGGGAGGCCCCAGCATTTT
D: -; J: TRBJ2-7; size: -; V: TRBV6-2/TRBV6-3; length: 13; CDR3: CASSLAASYEQYF; DNA: TGTGCCAGCAGTTTAGCGGCGTCCTACGAGCAGTACTTC
D: -; J: TRBJ1-2; size: -; V: TRBV6-5; length: 14; CDR3: CASSTREQNYGYTF; DNA: TGTGCCAGCAGTACTCGGGAACAGAACTATGGCTACACCTTC
D: TRBD1; J: TRBJ1-1; size: -; V: TRBV15; length: 17; CDR3: CATSRALGTGGNTEAFF; DNA: TGTGCCACCAGCAGAGCCCTGGGGACAGGGGGAAACACTGAAGCTTTCTTT
D: -; J: TRBJ1-1; size: few; V: TRBV11-2; length: 13; CDR3: CASRRQQYTEAFF; DNA: TGTGCCAGCAGAAGACAGCAATACACTGAAGCTTTCTTT